The 3 T cell receptor beta chains given below trace back to one sample, sequenced in a study of cytomegalovirus exposure and HLA in healthy donors (dated by TCRdb to 2015 to 2018). Library preparation was by the immunoSEQ multiplex PCR assay. The multiplex PCR relied on a mix of 60 forward primers for TCR Vbeta segments and 13 reverse primers for TCR Jbeta segments. Drawn from immuneACCESS, this table holds only the in-frame rearrangements with V and J called that TCRdb kept. Clones are partly lost; checked studies trace under half to an unresolved V gene and leave the rest unexplained. For this sample the table gives about 220,000 clones, of which approximately 82% were detected only once. Jointly, the top ten make up roughly 0.62% of the sample. The source material was PBMCs. Every receptor here comes from a young man in good health and CMV-seronegative.

The chain combines TRBV15 with TRBJ1-5; unclear D gene. V lost 3 bases, J lost 0 bases, and 6 bases lay in between. This CDR3 comprises 14 residues. Germline V CDR1 and CDR2: LNHNV, YYDKDF (reference sequence). The CDR3, as DNA: TGTGCCACCAGCAGTATTTATAGCAATCAGCCCCAGCATTTT. Residues: CATSSIYSNQPQHF.

The chain employs TRBV20-1 and TRBJ2-3, with D maybe TRBD2 (5 bases). V lost 8 bases and J 4 bases, leaving 10 bases between the germline ends. Germline values: CDR1 DFQATT, CDR2 SNEGSKA (reference sequence). The CDR3 contains 11 residues. The CDR3 region has the DNA TGCAGTCATCTAGCAGCAGATACGCAGTATTTT. Translation: CSHLAADTQYF.

The genes are TRBV7-9 and TRBJ2-5; tentatively, D is TRBD2 (5 bases). V was clipped by 0 bases and J by 9 bases, with 8 bases between them. There are 12 residues in the CDR3. Germline CDR1 SEHNR, CDR2 FQNEAQ (reference sequence). The CDR3 sequence: CASSLADGAQYF. CDR3 coding DNA: TGTGCCAGCAGCTTAGCCGACGGGGCCCAGTACTTC.